This TCR beta chain is drawn from a study of blood T cell repertoires in COVID-19. Background on the study: Acute and convalescent COVID-19 specimens originated in the United States, Italy and Spain.

In the authors' workflow: The assay estimated nucleated cells by amplifying reference gene primers. Profiling relied on immunoSEQ multiplex PCR, and the TCRdb table lists in-frame clones only, not all of them. The D gene and trimming were derived from the DNA, and the V and J assignments and clone size from that table. The table has 200,000 to 300,000 clones, about 82% seen once. V was trimmed by 6 bases and J by 0 bases, leaving 8 bases between them. CDR1 is KGHSH and CDR2 is LQKENI in the germline V gene. The CDR3 sequence is 13 residues long. For this clone: Other nucleotide sequences from this sample produce the same CDR3.

This receptor was obtained from a woman of 80 years or more with COVID-19, enrolled during active disease. The rearrangement joins TRBV18 to TRBJ1-1; tentatively, D is TRBD1 (5 bases). Source material: peripheral blood. Here the CDR3 DNA reads TGTGCCAGCTCCGACAGCATGAACACTGAAGCTTTCTTT. This gives the protein CASSDSMNTEAFF.